The source of this T cell receptor beta chain is a study of cytomegalovirus exposure and HLA in healthy donors. The PCR was carried out with 60 Vbeta primers and 13 Jbeta primers. Sequencing used immunoSEQ multiplex PCR; TCRdb keeps in-frame clones, though not all of them. Here the sample spans around 200,000 clones, approximately 80% being singletons. The CDR3 runs 15 residues. Germline CDR1 and CDR2: LGHNA and YSLEER. Trimming shortened V by 0 bases and J by 12 bases, and 18 bases separated the two germline ends. The sample taken for sequencing was PBMCs. The rearrangement links TRBV4-3 to TRBJ2-1; weak D call: TRBD1 (5 bases). This TCR was recovered from a boy aged 5 to 17 in good health and CMV-seronegative. The CDR3 here is CASSQEPTLQRGQFF. CDR3 coding DNA: TGCGCCAGCAGCCAAGAGCCCACCCTTCAAAGGGGGCAGTTCTTC.